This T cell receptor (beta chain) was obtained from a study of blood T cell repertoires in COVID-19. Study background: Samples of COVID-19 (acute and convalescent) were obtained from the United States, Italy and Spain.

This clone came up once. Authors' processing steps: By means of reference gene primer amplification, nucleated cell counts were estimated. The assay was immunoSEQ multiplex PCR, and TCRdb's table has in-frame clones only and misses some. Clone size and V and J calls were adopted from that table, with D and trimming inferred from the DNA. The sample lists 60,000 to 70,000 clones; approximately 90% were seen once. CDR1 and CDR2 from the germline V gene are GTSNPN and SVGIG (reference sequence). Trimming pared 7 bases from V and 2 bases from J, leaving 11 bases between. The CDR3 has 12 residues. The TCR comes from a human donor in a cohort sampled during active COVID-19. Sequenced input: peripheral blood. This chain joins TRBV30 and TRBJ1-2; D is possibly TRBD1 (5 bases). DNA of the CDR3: TGTGCCTCCGCCGGGGGAAACTATGGCTACACCTTC. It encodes CASAGGNYGYTF.